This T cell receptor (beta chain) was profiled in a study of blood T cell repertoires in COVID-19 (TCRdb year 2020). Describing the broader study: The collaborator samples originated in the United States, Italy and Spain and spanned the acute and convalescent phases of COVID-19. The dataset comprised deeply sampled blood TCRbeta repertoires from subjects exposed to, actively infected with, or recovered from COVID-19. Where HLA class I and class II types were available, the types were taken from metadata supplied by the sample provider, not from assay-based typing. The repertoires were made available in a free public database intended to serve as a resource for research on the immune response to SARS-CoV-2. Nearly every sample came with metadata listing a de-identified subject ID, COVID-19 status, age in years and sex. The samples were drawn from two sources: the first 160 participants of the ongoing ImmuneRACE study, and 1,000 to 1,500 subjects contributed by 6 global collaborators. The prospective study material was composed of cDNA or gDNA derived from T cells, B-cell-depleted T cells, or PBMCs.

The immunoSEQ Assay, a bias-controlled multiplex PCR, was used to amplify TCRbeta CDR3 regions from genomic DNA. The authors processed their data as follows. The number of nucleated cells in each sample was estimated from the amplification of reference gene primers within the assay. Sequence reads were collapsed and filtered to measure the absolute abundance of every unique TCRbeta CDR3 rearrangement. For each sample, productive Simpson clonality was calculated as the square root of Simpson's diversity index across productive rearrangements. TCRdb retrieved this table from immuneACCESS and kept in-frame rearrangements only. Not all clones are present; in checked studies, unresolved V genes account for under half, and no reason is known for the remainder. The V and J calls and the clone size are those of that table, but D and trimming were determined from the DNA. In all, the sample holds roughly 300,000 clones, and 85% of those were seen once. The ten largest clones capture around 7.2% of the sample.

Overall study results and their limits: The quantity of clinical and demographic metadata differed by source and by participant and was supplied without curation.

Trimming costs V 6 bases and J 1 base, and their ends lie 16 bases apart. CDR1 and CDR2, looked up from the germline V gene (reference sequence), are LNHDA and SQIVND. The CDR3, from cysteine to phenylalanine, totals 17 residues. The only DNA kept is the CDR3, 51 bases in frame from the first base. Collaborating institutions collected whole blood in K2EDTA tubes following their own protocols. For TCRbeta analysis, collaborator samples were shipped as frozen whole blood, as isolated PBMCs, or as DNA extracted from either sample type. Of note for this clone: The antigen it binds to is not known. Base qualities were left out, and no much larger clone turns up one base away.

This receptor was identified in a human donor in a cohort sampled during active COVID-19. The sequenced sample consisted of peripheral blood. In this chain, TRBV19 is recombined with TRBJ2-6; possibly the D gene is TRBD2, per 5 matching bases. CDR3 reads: CASRGEGKVSGANVLTF. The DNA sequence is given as TGTGCCAGTAGAGGTGAGGGAAAAGTTTCTGGGGCCAACGTCCTGACTTTC.